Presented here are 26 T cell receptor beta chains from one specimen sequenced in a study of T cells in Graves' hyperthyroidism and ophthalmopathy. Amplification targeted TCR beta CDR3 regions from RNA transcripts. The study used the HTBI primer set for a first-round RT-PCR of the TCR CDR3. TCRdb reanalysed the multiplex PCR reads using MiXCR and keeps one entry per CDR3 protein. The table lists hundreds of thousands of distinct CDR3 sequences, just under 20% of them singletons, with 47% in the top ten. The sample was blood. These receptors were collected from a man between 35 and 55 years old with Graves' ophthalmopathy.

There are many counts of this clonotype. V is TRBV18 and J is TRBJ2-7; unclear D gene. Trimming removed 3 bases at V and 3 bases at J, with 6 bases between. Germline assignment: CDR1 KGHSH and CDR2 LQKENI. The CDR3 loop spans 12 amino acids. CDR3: CASSPTVYEQYF. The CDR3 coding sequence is TGTGCCAGCTCACCCACAGTCTACGAGCAGTACTTC.

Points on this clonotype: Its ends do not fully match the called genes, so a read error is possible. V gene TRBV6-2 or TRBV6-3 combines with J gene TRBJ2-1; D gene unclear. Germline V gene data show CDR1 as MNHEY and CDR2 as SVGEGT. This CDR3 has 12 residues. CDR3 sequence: CANPDGYNEQLF. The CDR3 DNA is TGTGCCAACCCGGACGGATACAATGAGCAGCTCTTC.

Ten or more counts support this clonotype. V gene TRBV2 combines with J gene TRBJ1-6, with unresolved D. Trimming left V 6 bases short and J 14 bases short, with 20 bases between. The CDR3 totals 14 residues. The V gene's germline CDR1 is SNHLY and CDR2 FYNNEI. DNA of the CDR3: TGTGCCAGCAGGCCCCAGAGGGAGTATTCGTCCCTCCACTTT. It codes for CASRPQREYSSLHF. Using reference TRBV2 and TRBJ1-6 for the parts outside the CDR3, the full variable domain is EPEVTQTPSHQVTQMGQEVILRCVPISNHLYFYWYRQILGQKVEFLVSFYNNEISEKSEIFDDQFSVERPDGSNFTLKIRSTKLEDSAMYFCASRPQREYSSLHFGNGTRLTVT.

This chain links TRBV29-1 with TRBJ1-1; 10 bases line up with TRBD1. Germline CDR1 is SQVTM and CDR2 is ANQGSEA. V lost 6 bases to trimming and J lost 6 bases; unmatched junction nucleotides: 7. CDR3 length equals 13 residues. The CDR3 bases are TGCAGCGTCGAACGGACAGGGGGAGCTGAAGCTTTCTTT. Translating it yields CSVERTGGAEAFF.

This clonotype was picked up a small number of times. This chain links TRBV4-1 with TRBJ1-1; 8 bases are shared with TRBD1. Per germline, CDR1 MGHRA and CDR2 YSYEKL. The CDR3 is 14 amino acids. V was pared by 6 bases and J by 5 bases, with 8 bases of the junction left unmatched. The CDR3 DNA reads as TGCGCCAGCAGGGATGACAGGGGAGGGACTGAAGCTTTCTTT. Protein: CASRDDRGGTEAFF.

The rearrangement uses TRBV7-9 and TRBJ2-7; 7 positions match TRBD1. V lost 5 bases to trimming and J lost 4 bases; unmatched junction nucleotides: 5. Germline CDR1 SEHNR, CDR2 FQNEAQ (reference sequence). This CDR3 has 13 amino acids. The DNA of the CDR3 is TGTGCCAGCAGCCCGGGACAGATATACGAGCAGTACTTC. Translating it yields CASSPGQIYEQYF.

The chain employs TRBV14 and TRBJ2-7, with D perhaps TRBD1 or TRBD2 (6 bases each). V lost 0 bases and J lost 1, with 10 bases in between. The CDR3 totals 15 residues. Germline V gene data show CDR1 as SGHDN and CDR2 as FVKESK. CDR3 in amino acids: CASSQEWGASYEQYF. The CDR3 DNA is TGTGCCAGCAGCCAAGAGTGGGGGGCTTCCTACGAGCAGTACTTC.

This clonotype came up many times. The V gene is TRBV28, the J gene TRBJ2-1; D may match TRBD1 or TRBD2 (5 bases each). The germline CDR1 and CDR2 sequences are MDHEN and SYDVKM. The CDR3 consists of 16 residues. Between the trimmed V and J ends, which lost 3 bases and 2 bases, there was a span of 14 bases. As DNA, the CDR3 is TGTGCCAGCAGTTTCCCCCCGGGGCGGACCTACAATGAGCAGTTCTTC. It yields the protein CASSFPPGRTYNEQFF.

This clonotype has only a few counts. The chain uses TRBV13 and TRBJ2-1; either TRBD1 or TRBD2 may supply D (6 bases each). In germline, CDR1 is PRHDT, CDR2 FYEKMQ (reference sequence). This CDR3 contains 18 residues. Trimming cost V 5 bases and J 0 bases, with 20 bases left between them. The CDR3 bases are TGTGCCAGCAGCCCCGATGCCGCCGAGGGGGGCTCCTACAATGAGCAGTTCTTC. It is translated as CASSPDAAEGGSYNEQFF.

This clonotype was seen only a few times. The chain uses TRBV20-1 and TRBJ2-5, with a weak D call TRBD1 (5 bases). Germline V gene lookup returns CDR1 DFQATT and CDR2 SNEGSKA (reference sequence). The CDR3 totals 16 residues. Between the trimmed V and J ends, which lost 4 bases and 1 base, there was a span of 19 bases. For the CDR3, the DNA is TGCAGTGCTACCCCACAGGTTGGGCAGTTCCAAGAGACCCAGTACTTC. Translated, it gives CSATPQVGQFQETQYF.

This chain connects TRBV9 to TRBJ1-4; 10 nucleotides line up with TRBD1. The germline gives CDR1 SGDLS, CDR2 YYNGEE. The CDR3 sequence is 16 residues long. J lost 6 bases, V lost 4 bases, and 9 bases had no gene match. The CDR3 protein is CASSLDRTGGDEKLFF. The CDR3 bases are TGTGCCAGCAGCCTGGACAGGACAGGGGGTGATGAAAAACTGTTTTTT.

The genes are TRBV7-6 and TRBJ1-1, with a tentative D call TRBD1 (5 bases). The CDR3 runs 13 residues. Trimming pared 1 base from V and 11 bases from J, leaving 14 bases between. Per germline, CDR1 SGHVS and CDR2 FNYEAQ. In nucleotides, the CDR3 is TGTGCCAGCAGCTTAGGTCAGGGCATCGATGCTTTCTTT. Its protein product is CASSLGQGIDAFF.

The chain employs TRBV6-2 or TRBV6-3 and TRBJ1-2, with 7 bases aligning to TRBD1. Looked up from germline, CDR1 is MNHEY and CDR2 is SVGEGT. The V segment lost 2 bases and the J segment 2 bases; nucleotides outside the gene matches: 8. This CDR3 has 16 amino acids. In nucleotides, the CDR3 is TGTGCCAGCAGTTACGGGGACAGCCGTGCGAACTATGGCTACACCTTC. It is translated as CASSYGDSRANYGYTF.

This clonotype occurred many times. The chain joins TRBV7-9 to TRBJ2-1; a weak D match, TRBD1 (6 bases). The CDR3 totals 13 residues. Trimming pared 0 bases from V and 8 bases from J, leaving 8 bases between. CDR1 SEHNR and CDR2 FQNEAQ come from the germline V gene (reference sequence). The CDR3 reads CASSLAGADEQFF. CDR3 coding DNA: TGTGCCAGCAGCTTAGCGGGGGCCGATGAGCAGTTCTTC.

As DNA, the CDR3 is TGTGCCAGCTCACCTAGACGGTTGCAAGAGACCCAGTACTTC. Its translation is CASSPRRLQETQYF. The chain couples TRBV18 to TRBJ2-5; D is unclear. Germline CDR1 KGHSH, CDR2 LQKENI. The V gene lost 3 bases and the J gene lost 2 bases, with 10 bases spanning the gap. This CDR3 is built from 14 residues.

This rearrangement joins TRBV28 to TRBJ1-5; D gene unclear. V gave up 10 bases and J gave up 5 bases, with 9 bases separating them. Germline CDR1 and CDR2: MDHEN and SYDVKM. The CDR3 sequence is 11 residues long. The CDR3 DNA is TGTGCCACCGGAAGCCATCAGCCCCAGCATTTT. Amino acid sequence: CATGSHQPQHF.

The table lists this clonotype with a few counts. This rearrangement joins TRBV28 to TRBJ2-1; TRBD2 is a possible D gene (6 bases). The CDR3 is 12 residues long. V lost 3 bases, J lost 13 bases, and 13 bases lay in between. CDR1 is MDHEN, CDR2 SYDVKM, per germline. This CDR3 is CASSLVSGAQFF. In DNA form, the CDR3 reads TGTGCCAGCAGTTTGGTTAGCGGAGCTCAGTTCTTC.

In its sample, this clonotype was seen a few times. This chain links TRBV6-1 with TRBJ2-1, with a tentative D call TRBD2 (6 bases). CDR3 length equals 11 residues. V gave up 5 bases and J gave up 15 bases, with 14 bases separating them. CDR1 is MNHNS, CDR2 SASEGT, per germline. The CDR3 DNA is TGTGCCAGCAGTCCTACGGGGGTTCGGTTCTTC. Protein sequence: CASSPTGVRFF.

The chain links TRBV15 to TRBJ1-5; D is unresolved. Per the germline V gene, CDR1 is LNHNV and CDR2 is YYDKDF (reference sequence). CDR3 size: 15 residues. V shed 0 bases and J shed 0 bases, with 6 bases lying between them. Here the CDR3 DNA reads TGTGCCACCAGCAGAGATTTAGATAGCAATCAGCCCCAGCATTTT. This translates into CATSRDLDSNQPQHF.

CDR3 bases: TGTGCCAGCACTGCCCAGTGGGCCTCCACAGATACGCAGTATTTT. As protein: CASTAQWASTDTQYF. The V call is TRBV2, the J call TRBJ2-3, with D hard to call. This CDR3 is 15 amino acids long. Looked up from germline, CDR1 is SNHLY and CDR2 is FYNNEI. Trimming removed 7 bases at V and 2 bases at J, with 16 bases between.

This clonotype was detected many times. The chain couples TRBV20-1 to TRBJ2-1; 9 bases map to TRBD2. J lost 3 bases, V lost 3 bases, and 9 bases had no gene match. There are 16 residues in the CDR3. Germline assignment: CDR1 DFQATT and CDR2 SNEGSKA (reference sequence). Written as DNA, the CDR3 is TGCAGTGCTAGTAGAGGAGCGGGGGGTTACTACAATGAGCAGTTCTTC. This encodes CSASRGAGGYYNEQFF.

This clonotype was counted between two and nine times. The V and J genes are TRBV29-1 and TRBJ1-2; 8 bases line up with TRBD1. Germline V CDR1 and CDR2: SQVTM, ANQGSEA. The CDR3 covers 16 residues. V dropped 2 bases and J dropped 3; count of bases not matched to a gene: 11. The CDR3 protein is CSVEWAGGGVDYGYTF. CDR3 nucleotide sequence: TGCAGCGTTGAATGGGCAGGGGGCGGTGTGGACTATGGCTACACCTTC.

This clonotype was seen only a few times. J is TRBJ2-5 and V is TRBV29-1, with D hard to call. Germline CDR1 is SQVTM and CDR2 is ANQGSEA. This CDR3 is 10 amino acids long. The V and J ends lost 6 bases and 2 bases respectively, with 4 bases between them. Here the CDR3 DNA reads TGCAGCGTGGTACAAGAGACCCAGTACTTC. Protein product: CSVVQETQYF.

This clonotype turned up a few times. The CDR3 DNA is TGTGCCAGTCATTCCGGATCCTACGAGCAGTACTTC. Its protein product is CASHSGSYEQYF. The chain is built from TRBV28 and TRBJ2-7; D remains unclear. The germline V gene encodes CDR1 MDHEN and CDR2 SYDVKM. V shed 9 bases and J shed 1 base, with 10 bases lying between them. This CDR3 has 12 residues.

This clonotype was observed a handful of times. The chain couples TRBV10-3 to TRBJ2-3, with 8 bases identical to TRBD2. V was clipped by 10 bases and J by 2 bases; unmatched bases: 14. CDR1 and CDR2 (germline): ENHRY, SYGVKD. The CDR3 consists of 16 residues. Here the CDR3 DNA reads TGTGCCACCACAGCCACGGGAGCGGGGGACACAGATACGCAGTATTTT. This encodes CATTATGAGDTDTQYF.

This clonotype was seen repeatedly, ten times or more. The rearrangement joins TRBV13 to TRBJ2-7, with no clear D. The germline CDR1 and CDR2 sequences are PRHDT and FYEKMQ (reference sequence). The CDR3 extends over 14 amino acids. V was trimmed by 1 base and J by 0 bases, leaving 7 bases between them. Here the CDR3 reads CASSLVGISYEQYF. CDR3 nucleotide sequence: TGTGCCAGCAGCTTAGTAGGGATCTCCTACGAGCAGTACTTC.